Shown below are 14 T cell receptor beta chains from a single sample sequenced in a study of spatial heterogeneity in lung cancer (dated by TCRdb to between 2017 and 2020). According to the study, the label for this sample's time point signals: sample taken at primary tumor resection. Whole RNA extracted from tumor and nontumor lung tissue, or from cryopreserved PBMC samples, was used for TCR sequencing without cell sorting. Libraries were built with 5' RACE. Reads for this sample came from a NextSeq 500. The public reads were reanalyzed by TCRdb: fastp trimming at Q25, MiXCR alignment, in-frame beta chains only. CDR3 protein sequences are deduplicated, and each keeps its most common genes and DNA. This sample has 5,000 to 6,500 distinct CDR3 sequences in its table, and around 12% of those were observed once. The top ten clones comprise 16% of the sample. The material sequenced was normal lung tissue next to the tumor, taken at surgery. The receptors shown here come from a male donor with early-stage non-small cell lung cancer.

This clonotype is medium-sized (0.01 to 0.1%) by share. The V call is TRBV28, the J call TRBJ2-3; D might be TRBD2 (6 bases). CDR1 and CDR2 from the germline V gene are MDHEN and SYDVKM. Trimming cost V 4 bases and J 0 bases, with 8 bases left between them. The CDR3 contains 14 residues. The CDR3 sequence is CASSSSGSTDTQYF. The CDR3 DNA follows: TGTGCCAGCAGTTCCAGCGGGAGCACAGATACGCAGTATTTT.

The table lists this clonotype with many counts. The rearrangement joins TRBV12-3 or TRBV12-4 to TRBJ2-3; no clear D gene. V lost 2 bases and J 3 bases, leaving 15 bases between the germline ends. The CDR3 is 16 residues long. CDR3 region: CASSLYQLADTDTQYF. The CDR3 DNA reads TGTGCCAGCAGTTTATATCAGCTGGCGGATACAGATACGCAGTATTTT.

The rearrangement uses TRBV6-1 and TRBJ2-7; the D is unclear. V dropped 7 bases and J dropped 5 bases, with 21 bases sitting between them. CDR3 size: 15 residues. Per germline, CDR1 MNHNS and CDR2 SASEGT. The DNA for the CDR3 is TGTGCCAGCACCCTAACCTCGGATTTTCTAGACGAGCAGTACTTC. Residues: CASTLTSDFLDEQYF.

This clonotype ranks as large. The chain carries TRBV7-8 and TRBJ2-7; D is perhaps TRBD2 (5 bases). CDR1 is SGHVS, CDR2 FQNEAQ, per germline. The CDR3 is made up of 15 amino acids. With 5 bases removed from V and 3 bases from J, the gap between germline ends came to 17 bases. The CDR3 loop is CASSPEDSPNYEQYF. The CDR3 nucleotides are TGTGCCAGCAGCCCCGAGGACTCCCCGAACTACGAGCAGTACTTC. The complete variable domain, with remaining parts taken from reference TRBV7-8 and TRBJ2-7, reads GAGVSQSPRYKVAKRGQDVALRCDPISGHVSLFWYQQALGQGPEFLTYFQNEAQLDKSGLPSDRFFAERPEGSVSTLKIQRTQQEDSAVYLCASSPEDSPNYEQYFGPGTRLTVT.

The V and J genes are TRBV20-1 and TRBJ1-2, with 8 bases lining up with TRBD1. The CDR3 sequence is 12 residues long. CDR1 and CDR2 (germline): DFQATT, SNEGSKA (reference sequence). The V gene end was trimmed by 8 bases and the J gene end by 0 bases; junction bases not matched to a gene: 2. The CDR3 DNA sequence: TGCAGTTCACAGGGGGCTAACTATGGCTACACCTTC. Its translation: CSSQGANYGYTF.

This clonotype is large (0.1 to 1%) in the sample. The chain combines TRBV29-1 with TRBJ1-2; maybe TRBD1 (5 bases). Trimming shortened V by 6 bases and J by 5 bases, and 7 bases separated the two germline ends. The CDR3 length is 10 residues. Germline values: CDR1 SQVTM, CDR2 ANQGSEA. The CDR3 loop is CSVTEYGYTF. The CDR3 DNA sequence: TGCAGCGTGACAGAGTATGGCTACACCTTC.

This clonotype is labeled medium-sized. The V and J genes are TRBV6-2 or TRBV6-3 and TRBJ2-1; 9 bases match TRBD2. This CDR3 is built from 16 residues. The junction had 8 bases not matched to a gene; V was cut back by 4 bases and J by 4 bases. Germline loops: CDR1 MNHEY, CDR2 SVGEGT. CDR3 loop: CASSSFRTSVYNEQFF. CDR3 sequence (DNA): TGTGCCAGCAGTTCCTTCAGGACTAGCGTTTACAATGAGCAGTTCTTC.

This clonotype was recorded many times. CDR3 in amino acids: CASSMRLAGGKGYNEQFF. The CDR3 DNA sequence: TGTGCCAGTAGTATGAGGCTAGCGGGAGGGAAAGGGTACAATGAGCAGTTCTTC. The chain employs TRBV19 and TRBJ2-1, with TRBD2 matching over 12 bases. The CDR3 is 18 amino acids. Per the germline V gene, CDR1 is LNHDA and CDR2 is SQIVND (reference sequence). V was clipped by 3 bases and J by 4 bases; unmatched bases: 10.

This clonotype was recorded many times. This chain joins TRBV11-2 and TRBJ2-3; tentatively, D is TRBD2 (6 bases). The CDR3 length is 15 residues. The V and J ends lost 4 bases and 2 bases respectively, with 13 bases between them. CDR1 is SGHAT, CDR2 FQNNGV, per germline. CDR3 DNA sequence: TGTGCCAGCAGCTCGCGGGGAAGGGCCACAGATACGCAGTATTTT. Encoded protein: CASSSRGRATDTQYF.

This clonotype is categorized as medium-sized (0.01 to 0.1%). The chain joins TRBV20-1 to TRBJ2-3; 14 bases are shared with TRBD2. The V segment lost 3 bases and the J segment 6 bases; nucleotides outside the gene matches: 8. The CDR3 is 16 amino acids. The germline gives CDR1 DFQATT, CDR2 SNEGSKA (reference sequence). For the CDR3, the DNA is TGCAGTGCTAGCCTCCTGACTAGCGGGAGGGCGGATACGCAGTATTTT. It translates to CSASLLTSGRADTQYF.

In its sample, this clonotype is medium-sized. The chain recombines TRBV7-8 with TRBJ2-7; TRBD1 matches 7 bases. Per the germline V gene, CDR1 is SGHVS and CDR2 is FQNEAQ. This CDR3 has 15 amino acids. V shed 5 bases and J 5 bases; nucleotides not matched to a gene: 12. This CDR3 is CASSRLGQQRDEQYF. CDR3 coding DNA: TGTGCCAGCAGCAGGTTGGGACAGCAACGCGACGAGCAGTACTTC.

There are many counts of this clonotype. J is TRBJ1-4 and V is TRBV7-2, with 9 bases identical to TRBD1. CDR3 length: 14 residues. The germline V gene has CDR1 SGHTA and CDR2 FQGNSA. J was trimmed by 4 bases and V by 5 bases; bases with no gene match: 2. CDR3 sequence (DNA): TGTGCCAGCAGCCAGGACAGGGGTAATGAAAAACTGTTTTTT. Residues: CASSQDRGNEKLFF.

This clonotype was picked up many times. The CDR3 DNA follows: TGCAGTGCTTATAAACCCCTGGGTAGAAAACTGTTTTTT. It translates to CSAYKPLGRKLFF. The chain is built from TRBV20-1 and TRBJ1-4; D not certain. The germline gives CDR1 DFQATT, CDR2 SNEGSKA (reference sequence). Deletions cut 5 bases from V and 10 bases from J, with 17 bases between. The CDR3 consists of 13 residues.

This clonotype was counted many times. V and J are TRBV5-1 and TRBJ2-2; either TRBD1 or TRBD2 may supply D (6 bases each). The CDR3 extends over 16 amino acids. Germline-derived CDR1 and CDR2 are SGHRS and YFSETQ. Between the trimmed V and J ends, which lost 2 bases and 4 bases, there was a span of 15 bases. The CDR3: CASSFEGGAPTGELFF. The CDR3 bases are TGCGCCAGCAGCTTTGAGGGGGGCGCCCCCACCGGGGAGCTGTTTTTT.